The T cell receptor beta chain under discussion was sequenced for a study of blood T cell repertoires in COVID-19. The assay was immunoSEQ multiplex PCR, and TCRdb's table has in-frame clones only and misses some. The table lists 450,000 to 500,000 clones, about nine tenths of them singletons. The V and J ends lost 6 bases and 4 bases, in that order; junction bases with no gene match: 2. The CDR3 sequence is 13 residues long. Germline CDR1 LGHNT, CDR2 FRNRAP. The chain employs TRBV12-5 and TRBJ1-4; 7 bases agree with TRBD1. Sequencing was performed on PBMCs or T cells enriched from blood (not recorded which). This TCR was recovered from a woman between 18 and 29 years old who had recovered from COVID-19. CDR3 in amino acids: CASGRDSNEKLFF. CDR3 DNA sequence: TGTGCTAGTGGCCGGGACAGTAATGAAAAACTGTTTTTT.